This entry features one T cell receptor beta chain sequence. What it binds is unknown. Unmatched junction bases numbered 5, after V lost 7 bases and J lost 5 bases. CDR1 and CDR2 from the germline V gene are MNHNY and SVGAGI (reference sequence). The CDR3 contains 13 residues. Clones were sequenced by immunoSEQ multiplex PCR, and TCRdb holds only the in-frame ones, with some missing. Seen here are about 2.3 million clones, 92% observed once, and the top ten hold around 0.35%. The source of the sample is a study of shared clonotypes between healthy human individuals. Study-wide results and limits: Donors were few, which limited the genetic and exposure-history diversity represented. The four-donor shared clonotypes exceeded non-shared clonotypes in generation probability, with non-shared ones scoring lower. Among the subsets, naive ones generally showed larger estimated richness than memory ones.

The rearrangement uses TRBV6-6 and TRBJ2-1; 7 bases agree with TRBD1. This clonotype originated in a young man in good health. Some clones in this sample may be carry-over from other donors' samples. Material: naive CD4+ T cells from PBMCs. This sample's subset: CD45RA+ positively selected. The CDR3 here is CASTNRGHNEQFF. The CDR3 coding sequence is TGTGCCAGCACAAACAGGGGACACAATGAGCAGTTCTTC.